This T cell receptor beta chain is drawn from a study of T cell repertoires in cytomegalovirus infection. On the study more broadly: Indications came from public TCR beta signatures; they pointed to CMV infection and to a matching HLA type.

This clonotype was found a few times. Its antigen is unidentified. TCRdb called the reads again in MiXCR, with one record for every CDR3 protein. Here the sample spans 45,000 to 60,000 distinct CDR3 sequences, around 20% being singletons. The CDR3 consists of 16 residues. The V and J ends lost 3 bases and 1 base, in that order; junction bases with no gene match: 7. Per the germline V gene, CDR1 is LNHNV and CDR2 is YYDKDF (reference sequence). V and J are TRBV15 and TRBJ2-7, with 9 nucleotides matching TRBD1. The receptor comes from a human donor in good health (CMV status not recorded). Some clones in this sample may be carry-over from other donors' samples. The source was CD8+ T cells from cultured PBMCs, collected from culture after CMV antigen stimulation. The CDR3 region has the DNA TGTGCCACCAGCAGGCTACCGGGACAGGGTTCCTACGAGCAGTACTTC. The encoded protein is CATSRLPGQGSYEQYF.